The next 6 T cell receptor beta chains were all read from a single sample in a study of molecular identifiers for immune sequencing clone quantification. Each CDR3 protein is one row after TCRdb ran MiXCR on the PCR reads. Among roughly 630,000 distinct CDR3 sequences listed, 25% were seen once. Sequenced material: naive CD8+ T cells from blood, with Jurkat cell RNA spiked in. Stated subset: FACS-sorted CD8+CD4-CCR7+CD45RA+ naive T cells. The receptors here all came from a human donor in good health. Some libraries in this study had Jurkat cell RNA spiked in.

This clonotype was seen at least ten times. V is TRBV7-2 and J is TRBJ2-4; D perhaps matches TRBD2 (5 bases). Germline loops: CDR1 SGHTA, CDR2 FQGNSA. The CDR3 runs to 11 residues. Trimming stripped 10 bases from V and 7 bases from J, with 11 bases between. CDR3 region: CAIRRGNIQYF. The CDR3 DNA follows: TGTGCCATCAGGCGAGGGAACATTCAGTACTTC.

The DNA of the CDR3 is TGTGCCAGTAGTACACCAGGCTATTTGGAGACCCAGTACTTC. This codes for CASSTPGYLETQYF. This chain links TRBV19 with TRBJ2-5; D gene uncertain. The V gene's germline CDR1 is LNHDA and CDR2 SQIVND (reference sequence). Deletions cut 4 bases from V and 5 bases from J, with 14 bases between. The CDR3 loop spans 14 amino acids. Based on the CDR3 plus reference TRBV19 and TRBJ2-5, the full variable domain is DGGITQSPKYLFRKEGQNVTLSCEQNLNHDAMYWYRQDPGQGLRLIYYSQIVNDFQKGDIAEGYSVSREKKESFPLTVTSAQKNPTAFYLCASSTPGYLETQYFGPGTRLLVL.

This CDR3 reads CAWSPPGRGGDYEQYF. CDR3 nucleotides: TGTGCCTGGAGTCCTCCCGGGCGGGGGGGGGATTACGAGCAGTACTTC. The rearrangement links TRBV30 to TRBJ2-7; TRBD2 matches 9 bases. After removal of 2 bases from V and 4 bases from J, the junction contained 12 bases not matched to a gene. The CDR3 is made up of 16 amino acids. CDR1 and CDR2 (germline): GTSNPN, SVGIG (reference sequence).

The table lists this clonotype with a few counts. V usage is TRBV2 and J usage is TRBJ2-5; perhaps D is TRBD1 or TRBD2 (5 bases each). Deletions cut 3 bases from V and 1 base from J, with 15 bases between. This CDR3 region has 16 residues. Per the germline V gene, CDR1 is SNHLY and CDR2 is FYNNEI. CDR3 protein: CASSDLYSGTQETQYF. CDR3 nucleotides: TGTGCCAGCAGTGACCTATATTCGGGGACCCAAGAGACCCAGTACTTC.

The table lists this clonotype with a few counts. V gene TRBV19 combines with J gene TRBJ1-3; D unclear. Trimming stripped 5 bases from V and 0 bases from J, with 8 bases between. CDR1 is LNHDA, CDR2 SQIVND, per germline (reference sequence). The CDR3 totals 14 residues. The CDR3 bases are TGTGCCAGTAGTCGGACGATCTCTGGAAACACCATATATTTT. As protein: CASSRTISGNTIYF. The whole variable domain, remainder taken from reference TRBV19 and TRBJ1-3, is DGGITQSPKYLFRKEGQNVTLSCEQNLNHDAMYWYRQDPGQGLRLIYYSQIVNDFQKGDIAEGYSVSREKKESFPLTVTSAQKNPTAFYLCASSRTISGNTIYFGEGSWLTVV.

The J gene is TRBJ2-1, the V gene TRBV11-2; TRBD2 is a possible D gene (6 bases). Per germline, CDR1 SGHAT and CDR2 FQNNGV. CDR3 length: 19 residues. The ends were cut back, 0 bases at V and 6 bases at J, with 24 bases in the middle. In DNA form, the CDR3 reads TGTGCCAGCAGCTTAGAGGATTTGGGAGGAGCGCTTCCCTCCAATGAGCAGTTCTTC. The encoded protein is CASSLEDLGGALPSNEQFF.